A selection of T cell receptor beta chains follows, all from one sample in a study of blood T cell repertoires in COVID-19. TCRdb's copy holds only in-frame clones and misses some; the assay was immunoSEQ multiplex PCR. The sample has 390,000 or so clones; over 80% are singletons. The sample taken for sequencing was PBMCs or T cells enriched from blood (not recorded which). These receptors all come from a woman aged 50 to 60 who had recovered from COVID-19. Each CDR3 is given with its conserved first and last residue. The order of the fields is J gene, V gene, D gene, CDR3 protein. A D gene is named only where the DNA matches it firmly.

j_gene: TRBJ2-1; v_gene: TRBV10-3; d_gene: TRBD1; CDR3aa: CAISDFGQGDNEQFF
j_gene: TRBJ2-4; v_gene: TRBV4-2; d_gene: NA; CDR3aa: CASSQDQGQQLLAKNIQYF
j_gene: TRBJ1-2; v_gene: TRBV6-5; d_gene: NA; CDR3aa: CASSYSSGASMGYTF
j_gene: TRBJ2-7; v_gene: TRBV5-4; d_gene: TRBD2; CDR3aa: CASSFSGGPSYEQYF
j_gene: TRBJ1-2; v_gene: TRBV11-3; d_gene: NA; CDR3aa: CASSASRRSNYGYTF
j_gene: TRBJ1-1; v_gene: TRBV19; d_gene: NA; CDR3aa: CASSIMGGPEAFF
j_gene: TRBJ2-2; v_gene: TRBV6-2/TRBV6-3; d_gene: TRBD2; CDR3aa: CASSSLPSGLNTGELFF
j_gene: TRBJ2-3; v_gene: TRBV3-1/TRBV3-2; d_gene: NA; CDR3aa: CASSQPRESTDTQYF
j_gene: TRBJ1-2; v_gene: TRBV7-2; d_gene: NA; CDR3aa: CASSLLEGNYGYTF
j_gene: TRBJ2-3; v_gene: TRBV3-1/TRBV3-2; d_gene: TRBD1; CDR3aa: CASSQAPNCHRGLDTQYF
j_gene: TRBJ1-2; v_gene: TRBV29-1; d_gene: NA; CDR3aa: CSVGGRVGGYTF
j_gene: TRBJ1-3; v_gene: TRBV7-2; d_gene: NA; CDR3aa: CASSLGGGSGNTIYF
j_gene: TRBJ2-7; v_gene: TRBV7-6; d_gene: TRBD2; CDR3aa: CASSLLAGDLSEQYF
j_gene: TRBJ1-1; v_gene: TRBV13; d_gene: TRBD1; CDR3aa: CASNPSVRTGAYMNTEAFF
j_gene: TRBJ2-3; v_gene: TRBV7-3; d_gene: TRBD2; CDR3aa: CASSGGGAIDTQYF
j_gene: TRBJ1-1; v_gene: TRBV7-2; d_gene: TRBD1; CDR3aa: CASSYRGDTEAFF
j_gene: TRBJ1-2; v_gene: TRBV15; d_gene: TRBD1; CDR3aa: CATSRARQGYGYTF
j_gene: TRBJ2-3; v_gene: TRBV4-2; d_gene: TRBD2; CDR3aa: CASSQDDLTSGGPTDTQYF
j_gene: TRBJ1-1; v_gene: TRBV12-3/TRBV12-4; d_gene: NA; CDR3aa: CASSFGPGPFF
j_gene: TRBJ1-2; v_gene: TRBV11-2; d_gene: NA; CDR3aa: CASRGGSLGWGYTF
j_gene: TRBJ2-7; v_gene: TRBV3-1/TRBV3-2; d_gene: TRBD1; CDR3aa: CASSPTGNSYEQYF
j_gene: TRBJ1-1; v_gene: TRBV7-9; d_gene: NA; CDR3aa: CASSRDKIEAFF
j_gene: TRBJ1-2; v_gene: TRBV20-1; d_gene: NA; CDR3aa: CSASGPNYGYTF
j_gene: TRBJ1-1; v_gene: TRBV6-2/TRBV6-3; d_gene: TRBD1; CDR3aa: CASSNTGTGEAFF
j_gene: TRBJ2-1; v_gene: TRBV5-4; d_gene: TRBD2; CDR3aa: CASSLAGAGAYNEQFF
j_gene: TRBJ1-1; v_gene: TRBV6-2/TRBV6-3; d_gene: TRBD1; CDR3aa: CASSTYRGTEAFF
j_gene: TRBJ1-2; v_gene: TRBV3-1/TRBV3-2; d_gene: TRBD1; CDR3aa: CASSPGTGEGYTF
j_gene: TRBJ2-3; v_gene: TRBV9; d_gene: NA; CDR3aa: CASSVVGQPADTQYF
j_gene: TRBJ1-4; v_gene: TRBV19; d_gene: NA; CDR3aa: CASSIRQVNEKLFF
j_gene: TRBJ2-7; v_gene: TRBV12-3/TRBV12-4; d_gene: NA; CDR3aa: CASSLSGAYEQYF
j_gene: TRBJ2-1; v_gene: TRBV27; d_gene: TRBD2; CDR3aa: CASSRGNLAGGSYNEQFF
j_gene: TRBJ2-1; v_gene: TRBV4-3; d_gene: TRBD2; CDR3aa: CASSLLKAGGPNEQFF
j_gene: TRBJ1-1; v_gene: TRBV5-1; d_gene: NA; CDR3aa: CASSPQGMAEAFF
j_gene: TRBJ1-2; v_gene: TRBV3-1/TRBV3-2; d_gene: TRBD1; CDR3aa: CASSQARGIGGYTF
j_gene: TRBJ1-2; v_gene: TRBV5-6; d_gene: TRBD1; CDR3aa: CASSLLGQGDPYTF
j_gene: TRBJ1-3; v_gene: TRBV9; d_gene: TRBD1; CDR3aa: CASSGDRVSGNTIYF
j_gene: TRBJ1-1; v_gene: TRBV27; d_gene: TRBD1; CDR3aa: CASSFFSGQGTEAFF
j_gene: TRBJ1-2; v_gene: TRBV29-1; d_gene: NA; CDR3aa: CSVAPLSPDYGYTF
j_gene: TRBJ1-1; v_gene: TRBV12-3/TRBV12-4; d_gene: TRBD1; CDR3aa: CASSRQGSTEAFF
j_gene: TRBJ2-3; v_gene: TRBV10-3; d_gene: TRBD2; CDR3aa: CAISEGSGSTDTQYF
j_gene: TRBJ1-2; v_gene: TRBV28; d_gene: NA; CDR3aa: CASSLSRQQDTF
j_gene: TRBJ2-2; v_gene: TRBV11-2; d_gene: NA; CDR3aa: CASSLRSRQGVTGELFF
j_gene: TRBJ1-5; v_gene: TRBV19; d_gene: NA; CDR3aa: CASDNPDRLNQPQHF
j_gene: TRBJ1-2; v_gene: TRBV5-1; d_gene: TRBD1; CDR3aa: CASSLGRGPDGYTF
j_gene: TRBJ1-4; v_gene: TRBV15; d_gene: NA; CDR3aa: CATSRGGEKLFF
j_gene: TRBJ2-2; v_gene: TRBV19; d_gene: TRBD1; CDR3aa: CASRGTGITGELFF
j_gene: TRBJ2-5; v_gene: TRBV4-1; d_gene: NA; CDR3aa: CASSQDTAGGATQYF
j_gene: TRBJ2-3; v_gene: TRBV5-4; d_gene: TRBD1; CDR3aa: CASSLPGQGGRVDTQYF
j_gene: TRBJ1-1; v_gene: TRBV10-3; d_gene: TRBD1; CDR3aa: CATSRDRENTEAFF
j_gene: TRBJ1-3; v_gene: TRBV30; d_gene: TRBD1; CDR3aa: CAADRGPGNTIYF
j_gene: TRBJ1-3; v_gene: TRBV4-1; d_gene: TRBD1; CDR3aa: CASSQGRGQGAMAGNTIYF
j_gene: TRBJ1-2; v_gene: TRBV29-1; d_gene: TRBD1; CDR3aa: CSVDHFGDRGLGYGYTF